This T cell receptor beta chain originates from a study of OX40 agonist ivuxolimab in advanced cancers. Study overall: The dose of intravenous ivuxolimab that patients received every 2 weeks ranged from 0.01 to 10 mg/kg. One patient with hepatocellular carcinoma and two with cutaneous melanoma, three in all, had partial responses. Whole-study results and caveats: At 0.1 to 3.0 mg/kg, CD4+ and CD8+ blood T cells expanded clonally by week 6.

This clone was observed once. Its antigen remains unknown. Profiled with immunoSEQ multiplex PCR; TCRdb holds only in-frame clones, not every one. The sample shows approximately 68,000 clones, approximately 92% of them seen only once. CDR3 length equals 14 residues. The V segment lost 3 bases and the J segment 6 bases; nucleotides outside the gene matches: 4. The germline CDR1 and CDR2 sequences are SGHDT and YYEEEE. This clonotype was obtained from an adult with an advanced solid tumor such as melanoma, head and neck, liver or kidney cancer. V usage is TRBV5-6 and J usage is TRBJ2-7, with 12 bases identical to TRBD2. The source was CD4+ or CD8+ T cells sorted from blood, collected in a trial of the OX40 agonist ivuxolimab. The CDR3 nucleotides are TGTGCCAGCAGCTACCCGACTAGCGGGGGCGAGCAGTACTTC. Translating it yields CASSYPTSGGEQYF.